The 24 T cell receptor beta chains listed next were all sequenced from one sample in a study of CD8+ T cells in alopecia areata. Sequencing used cDNA as its template, made by extracting RNA and reverse transcribing it. Only in-frame clones appear in the TCRdb table, and some are missing; sequencing was by immunoSEQ multiplex PCR. The sample comprises 100,000 to 120,000 clones, approximately 61% of which are singletons, and 23% rests with the top ten. Sequenced sample: NKG2D-low CD8+ T cells sorted from blood. Every receptor here comes from a human donor with alopecia areata.

The chain is built from TRBV6-5 and TRBJ2-3; D not resolved. CDR3 length: 13 amino acids. From germline, CDR1 is MNHEY and CDR2 SVGAGI. Trimming pared 1 base from V and 5 bases from J, leaving 7 bases between. CDR3 coding DNA: TGTGCCAGCAGTTACTTTAAAGGAGATACGCAGTATTTT. Residues: CASSYFKGDTQYF.

Only a few counts were recorded for this clone. The rearrangement uses TRBV27 and TRBJ2-7, with 7 bases identical to TRBD1. CDR1 MNHEY and CDR2 SMNVEV come from the germline V gene (reference sequence). V was clipped by 6 bases and J by 4 bases; unmatched bases: 6. The length of the CDR3 is 13 residues. The CDR3: CASRTPQGYEQYF. DNA for the CDR3: TGTGCCAGCAGGACCCCACAGGGGTACGAGCAGTACTTC.

The sample holds a few counts of this clone. The rearrangement links TRBV9 to TRBJ2-3, with a tentative D call TRBD2 (5 bases). The CDR3 is 13 amino acids. Germline assignment: CDR1 SGDLS and CDR2 YYNGEE. The germline V and J ends were trimmed by 7 bases and 7 bases, with 16 bases remaining between them. The CDR3 loop reads CASEPEGEYTQYF. The CDR3, as DNA: TGTGCCAGCGAACCAGAGGGCGAATATACGCAGTATTTT.

This clone has only a few counts. The V gene is TRBV12-5, the J gene TRBJ2-1, with D maybe TRBD2 (7 bases). There are 15 residues in the CDR3. Trimming removed 3 bases from V and 5 bases from J, with 14 bases in between. Germline-derived CDR1 and CDR2 are LGHNT and FRNRAP. This CDR3 reads CASGFRGALNNEQFF. In DNA, the CDR3 is TGTGCTAGTGGTTTCCGGGGGGCCCTAAACAATGAGCAGTTCTTC.

The gene calls are TRBV7-6 and TRBJ2-3; D remains unclear. The CDR3 sequence is 15 residues long. Looked up from germline, CDR1 is SGHVS and CDR2 is FNYEAQ. Trimming removed 8 bases at V and 2 bases at J, with 17 bases between. The CDR3 sequence is CASALSPSLTDTQYF. CDR3 sequence (DNA): TGTGCCAGCGCCCTCTCTCCCTCCCTCACAGATACGCAGTATTTT.

The chain recombines TRBV27 with TRBJ2-1; 9 nucleotides match TRBD2. The germline CDR1 and CDR2 sequences are MNHEY and SMNVEV (reference sequence). The trim removed 3 bases at V and 8 bases at J, leaving 5 bases unmatched. This CDR3 comprises 14 residues. For the CDR3, the DNA is TGTGCCAGCAGTTTTTTGGCGGGAGGGGATGAGCAGTTCTTC. This sequence encodes CASSFLAGGDEQFF.

This chain joins TRBV5-6 and TRBJ1-5; 9 nucleotides line up with TRBD1. CDR1 is SGHDT and CDR2 is YYEEEE in the germline V gene. The V and J ends lost 4 bases and 6 bases, in that order; junction bases with no gene match: 5. This CDR3 has 14 residues. The CDR3 protein is CASSVGTGSQPQHF. In nucleotides, the CDR3 is TGTGCCAGCAGCGTCGGGACAGGGTCTCAGCCCCAGCATTTT.

This chain connects TRBV7-8 to TRBJ2-1; possibly TRBD2 for D (6 bases). The germline gives CDR1 SGHVS, CDR2 FQNEAQ. There are 16 residues in the CDR3. Trimming took 2 bases from V and 5 from J, leaving 16 bases between them. The CDR3 DNA is TGTGCCAGCAGCTTACGATCCGGAGGGCCCGACAATGAGCAGTTCTTC. It encodes CASSLRSGGPDNEQFF.

This clone was picked up a small number of times. The chain combines TRBV18 with TRBJ2-6; TRBD1 is a possible D gene (5 bases). This CDR3 region has 17 residues. V shed 3 bases and J shed 1 base, with 13 bases lying between them. Germline CDR1 KGHSH, CDR2 LQKENI. In DNA, the CDR3 is TGTGCCAGCTCACCCAGGGATCAGGGATCTGGGGCCAACGTCCTGACTTTC. It is translated as CASSPRDQGSGANVLTF.

The CDR3 nucleotides read TGCGCCAGCAGCCCTCATCAGGGGAAGAATGAGCAGTTCTTC. As protein: CASSPHQGKNEQFF. The gene calls are TRBV4-1 and TRBJ2-1; TRBD1 is a possible D gene (6 bases). Germline loops: CDR1 MGHRA, CDR2 YSYEKL. Trimming left V 4 bases short and J 7 bases short, with 14 bases between. This CDR3 contains 14 residues.

The count of this clone is one. The chain is built from TRBV5-1 and TRBJ2-2, with 9 bases lining up with TRBD2. The CDR3 is 17 residues long. Germline lookup yields CDR1 SGHRS and CDR2 YFSETQ. After removal of 4 bases from V and 7 bases from J, the junction contained 14 bases not matched to a gene. CDR3 coding DNA: TGCGCCAGCAGCCCTACTTGGGGAGCGGGAGGATTCGGGGAGCTGTTTTTT. This sequence encodes CASSPTWGAGGFGELFF.

This rearrangement joins TRBV29-1 to TRBJ2-5; D unclear. The CDR3 extends over 15 amino acids. Per germline, CDR1 SQVTM and CDR2 ANQGSEA. V gave up 1 base and J gave up 1 base, with 13 bases separating them. The CDR3 bases are TGCAGCGTTGAAGGCCTCGGGTCTTTCCAAGAGACCCAGTACTTC. Its translation: CSVEGLGSFQETQYF.

The chain recombines TRBV2 with TRBJ2-1, with D maybe TRBD1 (7 bases). V lost 2 bases, J lost 12 bases, and 8 bases lay in between. The CDR3 extends over 11 amino acids. In germline, CDR1 is SNHLY, CDR2 FYNNEI. The CDR3 bases are TGTGCCAGCAGTGAACAGGGGGGGCAGTTCTTC. This translates into CASSEQGGQFF.

The rearrangement joins TRBV7-9 to TRBJ1-4, with unresolved D. CDR1 and CDR2 (germline): SEHNR, FQNEAQ (reference sequence). V was shortened by 5 bases and J by 12 bases, with 10 bases between the two germline ends. The length of the CDR3 is 11 residues. The CDR3 nucleotides are TGTGCCAGCAGCGTCGGTCCGGAACTGTTTTTT. Residues: CASSVGPELFF.

The gene calls are TRBV19 and TRBJ1-1, with 9 bases lining up with TRBD1. The CDR3 length is 15 residues. The V segment lost 3 bases and the J segment 6 bases; nucleotides outside the gene matches: 8. From germline, CDR1 is LNHDA and CDR2 SQIVND (reference sequence). DNA for the CDR3: TGTGCCAGTAGTATCTTCGGGACAGGGATTTCTGAAGCTTTCTTT. Translating it yields CASSIFGTGISEAFF. The full variable domain, completed using reference TRBV19 and TRBJ1-1, is DGGITQSPKYLFRKEGQNVTLSCEQNLNHDAMYWYRQDPGQGLRLIYYSQIVNDFQKGDIAEGYSVSREKKESFPLTVTSAQKNPTAFYLCASSIFGTGISEAFFGQGTRLTVV.

The chain recombines TRBV5-1 with TRBJ2-1; D may match TRBD1 or TRBD2 (5 bases each). This CDR3 is built from 14 residues. Trimming shortened V by 4 bases and J by 8 bases, and 16 bases separated the two germline ends. Germline V gene lookup returns CDR1 SGHRS and CDR2 YFSETQ. The chain's CDR3 is CASSLRGRLHEQFF. CDR3 nucleotide sequence: TGCGCCAGCAGCCTCCGGGGCCGGCTCCATGAGCAGTTCTTC.

J is TRBJ2-7 and V is TRBV10-3; 8 nucleotides align to TRBD2. The CDR3 contains 14 residues. The V gene end was trimmed by 8 bases and the J gene end by 5 bases; junction bases not matched to a gene: 11. The germline gives CDR1 ENHRY, CDR2 SYGVKD. The CDR3 region is CAIGGQAGANEQYF. CDR3 coding DNA: TGTGCCATCGGGGGGCAAGCGGGAGCCAACGAGCAGTACTTC.

The rearrangement links TRBV27 to TRBJ2-1; 8 bases match TRBD2. Germline lookup yields CDR1 MNHEY and CDR2 SMNVEV (reference sequence). V was pared by 3 bases and J by 9 bases, with 10 bases of the junction left unmatched. The CDR3 loop spans 15 amino acids. The CDR3 loop is CASSFASGSRFEQFF. CDR3 nucleotide sequence: TGTGCCAGCAGTTTCGCGAGCGGGAGTAGGTTTGAGCAGTTCTTC.

The genes are TRBV13 and TRBJ1-4; 10 nucleotides align to TRBD1. The germline gives CDR1 PRHDT, CDR2 FYEKMQ (reference sequence). V trimming: 4 bases; J trimming: 8 bases; junction bases outside the gene matches: 7. The CDR3 totals 15 residues. CDR3: CASSSTGTGEEKLFF. The CDR3 DNA reads as TGTGCCAGCAGCTCCACCGGGACAGGGGAGGAAAAACTGTTTTTT.

This clone has just a few counts. It is unclear where the CDR3 begins or ends on the DNA, so no DNA is shown, and the CDR3 is as TCRdb lists it. The chain is built from TRBV27 and TRBJ2-4; the D call TRBD2 from the table was never checked on the DNA. Germline-derived CDR1 and CDR2 are MNHEY and SMNVEV (reference sequence). The CDR3 is made up of 17 amino acids, end residues included. CDR3: CVPPEEAGETAKNIQYF.

The chain combines TRBV28 with TRBJ2-7; tentative D call: TRBD1 (5 bases). In germline, CDR1 is MDHEN, CDR2 SYDVKM. CDR3 length equals 14 residues. V lost 3 bases, J lost 3 bases, and 12 bases lay in between. CDR3 residues: CASSFPDTNYEQYF. The DNA for the CDR3 is TGTGCCAGCAGTTTCCCGGACACGAACTACGAGCAGTACTTC.

This chain uses TRBV5-6 with TRBJ1-1; no clear D. CDR1 is SGHDT, CDR2 YYEEEE, per germline. The CDR3 is made up of 16 amino acids. Trimming shortened V by 6 bases and J by 5 bases, and 23 bases separated the two germline ends. This CDR3 is CASTSAPGLEETEAFF. The CDR3 region has the DNA TGTGCCAGCACCTCAGCTCCGGGCCTAGAGGAGACTGAAGCTTTCTTT.

This clone came up a few times. The chain is built from TRBV7-9 and TRBJ2-7; 12 nucleotides line up with TRBD2. The CDR3 runs to 19 residues. J was trimmed by 1 base and V by 1 base; bases with no gene match: 11. Germline V gene lookup returns CDR1 SEHNR and CDR2 FQNEAQ (reference sequence). DNA for the CDR3: TGTGCCAGCAGCTTAGAAGGAGTCCTAGCGGGAGGGCCATCCTACGAGCAGTACTTC. It yields the protein CASSLEGVLAGGPSYEQYF.

The V call is TRBV9, the J call TRBJ1-2, with 9 positions matching TRBD1. Trimming took 4 bases from V and 5 from J; bases not matched to a gene: 9. The CDR3 is 15 amino acids. CDR1 and CDR2 (germline): SGDLS, YYNGEE. This CDR3 reads CASSPGTGSRYGYTF. The DNA for the CDR3 is TGTGCCAGCAGCCCCGGGACAGGGTCCAGGTATGGCTACACCTTC.